Described below is a single TCR beta chain sequence and its context. Antigen: not known. The sample comes from a study of T-cell memory formation after mild COVID-19. Turning to the study itself: TCR clustering was largely donor specific.

TCRdb ran MiXCR on the 5' RACE reads and lists one entry per CDR3 protein. The repertoire consists of about 130,000 distinct CDR3 sequences, with roughly 15% occurring once and the leading ten covering over 11%. CDR1 is MGHRA and CDR2 is YSYEKL in the germline V gene. The CDR3 is made up of 20 amino acids. The trim removed 4 bases at V and 11 bases at J, leaving 29 bases unmatched. Study-level points and caveats: The CD4+ clones that contracted clustered mainly within CM and EM, and the CD8+ clones concentrated in EMRA.

Sequenced input: PBMCs or a T cell subset sorted from them (not recorded which). This receptor was obtained from an adult woman who had mild COVID-19 (a few samples of this study predate the infection). Cell type and time point are not known. The rearrangement joins TRBV4-1 to TRBJ2-1; 7 bases are shared with TRBD1. CDR3 loop: CASSPIPLHYRGGPRLQQFF. The CDR3 coding sequence is TGCGCCAGCAGCCCGATACCCCTTCATTACAGGGGTGGACCTCGCTTACAGCAGTTCTTC.